The present TCR beta chain was sequenced within a study of blood T cell repertoires in COVID-19. Whole-study context: The samples span acute and convalescent COVID-19 from the United States, Italy and Spain.

Using immunoSEQ multiplex PCR, the repertoire was profiled, and TCRdb retains in-frame clones only, with some absent. The repertoire holds around 200,000 clones, 70% to 90% seen once, with about 9.1% in the top ten. The TCR sequence derives from an elderly woman with acute or convalescent COVID-19. What was sequenced was peripheral blood.

The CDR3: CASSLGSEISNEQFF. The DNA of the CDR3 is TGTGCCAGCAGCTTAGGGAGCGAAATTTCCAATGAGCAGTTCTTC. The chain employs TRBV7-7 and TRBJ2-1; no clear D. From germline, CDR1 is SSHAT and CDR2 FNYEAQ (reference sequence). The CDR3 loop spans 15 amino acids. The ends were cut back, 1 base at V and 6 bases at J, with 13 bases in the middle.